This TCR beta chain was identified in a study of molecular identifiers for immune sequencing clone quantification. The wider study: For replicates, RNA isolated from around 20,000 or 100,000 naive CD8 cells was divided into five portions, of which four were sequenced.

Per germline, CDR1 SQVTM and CDR2 ANQGSEA. Unmatched junction bases numbered 8, after V lost 7 bases and J lost 5 bases. The CDR3 runs to 14 residues. Each CDR3 protein gets one entry after TCRdb re-called the PCR reads with MiXCR. The data contain 400,000 to 600,000 distinct CDR3 sequences, 20% to 25% of them seen just once; the ten biggest clones take up roughly 0.81%. Many counts were recorded for this clonotype. The receptor comes from a human donor in good health. Some libraries in this study had Jurkat cell RNA spiked in. The sequenced sample consisted of naive CD8+ T cells from blood, with Jurkat cell RNA spiked in. Subset noted: FACS-sorted CD8+CD4-CCR7+CD45RA+ naive T cells. The V gene is TRBV29-1, the J gene TRBJ2-2; TRBD2 agrees at 9 bases. The CDR3 sequence: CSATLAGWTGELFF. The CDR3, as DNA: TGCAGCGCCACTCTAGCGGGGTGGACCGGGGAGCTGTTTTTT.